The 20 T cell receptor beta chains below come from one sample, sequenced in a study of cytomegalovirus exposure and HLA in healthy donors (TCRdb year 2017). Libraries came from the immunoSEQ multiplex PCR assay. The multiplex PCR relied on a mix of 60 forward primers for TCR Vbeta segments and 13 reverse primers for TCR Jbeta segments. Imported from immuneACCESS, the table was reduced by TCRdb to in-frame sequences with V and J called. These copies leave out some clones; in studies compared against another copy, an unresolved V gene accounts for under half, and the cause of the remainder is not known. This sample lists about 170,000 clones; roughly 79% were detected once. The ten largest clonotypes hold 2% to 2.5% of the sample. Sequenced material: PBMCs. Receptors originate from a woman aged 25 to 45 in good health and CMV-seropositive.

As DNA, the CDR3 is TGTGCCAGCAGTTGGAGTCTCAATAGCAATCAGCCCCAGCATTTT. Translation gives CASSWSLNSNQPQHF. J is TRBJ1-5 and V is TRBV27; D gene ambiguous. CDR1 is MNHEY and CDR2 is SMNVEV in the germline V gene (reference sequence). CDR3 length: 15 amino acids. Trimming took off 4 bases at V and 0 bases at J, with 10 bases between the two ends.

The chain links TRBV7-9 to TRBJ1-4, with D possibly being TRBD1 (6 bases). Germline CDR1 is SEHNR and CDR2 is FQNEAQ (reference sequence). The CDR3 is 14 amino acids. With 5 bases removed from V and 6 bases from J, the gap between germline ends came to 13 bases. The CDR3 sequence: CASSLDSKDEKLFF. DNA of the CDR3: TGTGCCAGCAGCCTGGACAGCAAAGATGAAAAACTGTTTTTT.

The V call is TRBV11-2, the J call TRBJ2-7; no definite D call. Germline V CDR1 and CDR2: SGHAT, FQNNGV. Trimming shortened V by 3 bases and J by 2 bases, and 11 bases separated the two germline ends. The CDR3 has 14 residues. The CDR3 protein is CASSFADPTYEQYF. The CDR3 nucleotides are TGTGCCAGCAGCTTTGCGGATCCTACCTACGAGCAGTACTTC.

This clone occurred once. This chain connects TRBV12-5 to TRBJ1-1; 12 nucleotides agree with TRBD1. With V trimmed by 8 bases and J by 0 bases, 13 bases remained unmatched. CDR3 length: 18 residues. In germline, CDR1 is LGHNT, CDR2 FRNRAP. CDR3 nucleotide sequence: TGTGCTAGTTGTAGACTCGGGACAGGGGGCGTAGTGAACACTGAAGCTTTCTTT. This codes for CASCRLGTGGVVNTEAFF.

The rearrangement links TRBV27 to TRBJ2-3; perhaps TRBD2 as D (5 bases). The CDR3 loop spans 15 amino acids. With 5 bases removed from V and 0 bases from J, the gap between germline ends came to 12 bases. Per the germline V gene, CDR1 is MNHEY and CDR2 is SMNVEV (reference sequence). The CDR3 nucleotides are TGTGCCAGCAGTCTCGCGGGCGGGAGCACAGATACGCAGTATTTT. Protein: CASSLAGGSTDTQYF.

The chain couples TRBV29-1 to TRBJ2-3; no definite D call. V shed 0 bases and J shed 0 bases, with 10 bases lying between them. Germline-derived CDR1 and CDR2 are SQVTM and ANQGSEA. The CDR3 is made up of 15 amino acids. The CDR3 DNA reads TGCAGCGTTGAAGATAGCAGCGCTAGCACAGATACGCAGTATTTT. Protein sequence: CSVEDSSASTDTQYF.

This clone appeared a single time. Written as DNA, the CDR3 is TGCGCGCTACCGAAATGTCCGTATGGCTACACCTTC. It translates to CALPKCPYGYTF. The rearrangement joins TRBV10-1 to TRBJ1-2; D not resolved. The length of the CDR3 is 12 residues. Germline loops: CDR1 WNHNN, CDR2 SYGVQD (reference sequence).

The CDR3 protein is CASSQDPAGGVNEQYF. In nucleotides, the CDR3 is TGTGCCAGCAGCCAAGACCCGGCGGGAGGTGTTAACGAGCAGTACTTC. V is TRBV4-2 and J is TRBJ2-7; TRBD2 aligns across 8 bases. In germline, CDR1 is LGHNA, CDR2 YNFKEQ. V shed 0 bases and J 5 bases; nucleotides not matched to a gene: 9. The CDR3 loop spans 16 amino acids.

This chain links TRBV7-9 with TRBJ1-2; 9 positions agree with TRBD1. CDR1 is SEHNR and CDR2 is FQNEAQ in the germline V gene (reference sequence). This CDR3 contains 16 residues. Trimming took 5 bases from V and 8 from J; bases not matched to a gene: 15. The chain's CDR3 is CASSDKSRTGVLGYTF. The DNA for the CDR3 is TGTGCCAGCAGCGATAAATCTAGGACAGGGGTGCTGGGCTACACCTTC.

The V call is TRBV7-9, the J call TRBJ2-2; 9 nucleotides match TRBD1. V trimming: 1 base; J trimming: 7 bases; junction bases outside the gene matches: 7. CDR1 is SEHNR and CDR2 is FQNEAQ in the germline V gene (reference sequence). The CDR3 extends over 16 amino acids. CDR3 sequence reads: CASSLGETGGDGELFF. Here the CDR3 DNA reads TGTGCCAGCAGCTTAGGAGAGACAGGGGGAGACGGGGAGCTGTTTTTT.

This chain connects TRBV6-5 to TRBJ2-1; D perhaps matches TRBD2 (5 bases). V shed 11 bases and J shed 0 bases, with 14 bases lying between them. This CDR3 has 14 residues. Per germline, CDR1 MNHEY and CDR2 SVGAGI. CDR3 coding DNA: TGTGCCTCCATGAGCGGCTACTCCTACAATGAGCAGTTCTTC. The encoded protein is CASMSGYSYNEQFF.

The chain is built from TRBV9 and TRBJ2-1, with 10 bases fitting TRBD1. Germline V gene sequence: CDR1 SGDLS, CDR2 YYNGEE. The junction had 9 bases not matched to a gene; V was cut back by 4 bases and J by 14 bases. This CDR3 contains 13 residues. CDR3 region: CASSPQGQGGKFF. The CDR3, as DNA: TGTGCCAGCAGCCCGCAAGGACAGGGGGGTAAGTTCTTC.

The chain carries TRBV19 and TRBJ1-1, with D perhaps matching TRBD1 (5 bases). The germline gives CDR1 LNHDA, CDR2 SQIVND (reference sequence). The V gene lost 7 bases and the J gene lost 1 base, with 16 bases spanning the gap. This CDR3 has 15 amino acids. This CDR3 is CASIQSSGGNTEAFF. The CDR3 region has the DNA TGTGCCAGTATCCAATCCAGCGGGGGGAACACTGAAGCTTTCTTT.

This clone was detected only once. The CDR3 spells CSVQRDNLSEAFF. CDR3 nucleotide sequence: TGCAGCGTTCAAAGGGACAACCTGTCTGAAGCTTTCTTT. This chain joins TRBV29-1 and TRBJ1-1, with D possibly matching TRBD1 (6 bases). The germline V gene has CDR1 SQVTM and CDR2 ANQGSEA. CDR3 size: 13 residues. Between the trimmed V and J ends, which lost 5 bases and 6 bases, there was a span of 16 bases.

J is TRBJ1-5 and V is TRBV6-1; D gene ambiguous. The CDR3 length is 15 residues. CDR1 is MNHNS, CDR2 SASEGT, per germline. Trimming cost V 6 bases and J 0 bases, with 12 bases left between them. As DNA, the CDR3 is TGTGCCAGCAGGGCCCTGGAGTATAGCAATCAGCCCCAGCATTTT. Translation gives CASRALEYSNQPQHF.

The rearrangement links TRBV10-3 to TRBJ2-5; D perhaps matches TRBD1 (5 bases). V was trimmed by 3 bases and J by 3 bases, leaving 5 bases between them. The CDR3 length is 12 residues. From germline, CDR1 is ENHRY and CDR2 SYGVKD. This CDR3 is CAISDREETQYF. The DNA for the CDR3 is TGTGCCATCAGTGACAGGGAAGAGACCCAGTACTTC.

The chain uses TRBV5-4 and TRBJ2-3; 11 bases align to TRBD2. This CDR3 is 16 amino acids long. The ends lost 5 bases at V and 5 bases at J; junction bases unmatched: 10. Looked up from germline, CDR1 is SGHNT and CDR2 is YYREEE (reference sequence). Written as DNA, the CDR3 is TGTGCCAGCAGTCATACTAGCGGGAGTAGGTTAGATACGCAGTATTTT. Amino acids: CASSHTSGSRLDTQYF.

V usage is TRBV7-9 and J usage is TRBJ2-7, with 8 nucleotides matching TRBD2. Per germline, CDR1 SEHNR and CDR2 FQNEAQ (reference sequence). The CDR3 is 12 amino acids. V lost 5 bases and J lost 4; bases outside the gene matches: 1. The CDR3 is CASSPGGYEQYF. The CDR3 bases are TGTGCCAGCAGCCCGGGGGGGTACGAGCAGTACTTC.

The chain joins TRBV2 to TRBJ1-1, with D unclear. The CDR3 runs to 14 residues. The V end lost 8 bases, the J end lost 2 bases, and 15 bases lay between the germline ends. Germline V lookup: CDR1 SNHLY, CDR2 FYNNEI. CDR3 protein: CASLPPNENTEAFF. The DNA of the CDR3 is TGTGCCAGCCTCCCCCCTAATGAAAACACTGAAGCTTTCTTT.

The J gene is TRBJ1-1, the V gene TRBV7-9; a possible D gene is TRBD1 (6 bases). Germline CDR1 reads SEHNR; CDR2 reads FQNEAQ (reference sequence). V lost 4 bases and J 3 bases, leaving 12 bases between the germline ends. The CDR3 sequence is 14 residues long. CDR3: CASSSDRKHTEAFF. The CDR3 DNA reads as TGTGCCAGCAGCTCCGACAGGAAACACACTGAAGCTTTCTTT. The full variable domain, rest sourced from reference TRBV7-9 and TRBJ1-1, is DTGVSQNPRHKITKRGQNVTFRCDPISEHNRLYWYRQTLGQGPEFLTYFQNEAQLEKSRLLSDRFSAERPKGSFSTLEIQRTEQGDSAMYLCASSSDRKHTEAFFGQGTRLTVV.